The 27 T cell receptor beta chains in this list originate from one sample, sequenced in a study of blood T cell repertoires in COVID-19. Libraries were prepared by immunoSEQ multiplex PCR; TCRdb keeps only in-frame clonotypes and omits some of them. The data show about 130,000 clones, with approximately 86% seen just once and over 10% held by the top ten. The specimen was peripheral blood. The receptors stem from a woman in her 70s with COVID-19, enrolled during active disease.

The V gene is TRBV18, the J gene TRBJ2-7; TRBD1 agrees at 9 bases. J lost 4 bases, V lost 5 bases, and 6 bases had no gene match. Germline loops: CDR1 KGHSH, CDR2 LQKENI. This CDR3 has 14 amino acids. CDR3 sequence (DNA): TGTGCCAGCTCATCCGGACAGGGGAATTACGAGCAGTACTTC. It is translated as CASSSGQGNYEQYF.

The rearrangement uses TRBV2 and TRBJ1-1; no firm D call. The CDR3 spans 14 residues. CDR1 is SNHLY and CDR2 is FYNNEI in the germline V gene. Trimming shortened V by 3 bases and J by 3 bases, and 11 bases separated the two germline ends. CDR3 sequence (DNA): TGTGCCAGCAGTGATCTACGCGGGGACACTGAAGCTTTCTTT. It translates to CASSDLRGDTEAFF. The whole variable domain, filled in from reference TRBV2 and TRBJ1-1, reads EPEVTQTPSHQVTQMGQEVILRCVPISNHLYFYWYRQILGQKVEFLVSFYNNEISEKSEIFDDQFSVERPDGSNFTLKIRSTKLEDSAMYFCASSDLRGDTEAFFGQGTRLTVV.

The chain has TRBV5-6 and TRBJ1-2, with 10 bases fitting TRBD1. CDR3 size: 15 residues. V lost 4 bases, J lost 7 bases, and 10 bases stayed unmatched. Germline assignment: CDR1 SGHDT and CDR2 YYEEEE. The CDR3 region is CASSLGQGGISGYTF. The CDR3 DNA follows: TGTGCCAGCAGCCTCGGACAGGGGGGAATATCTGGCTACACCTTC.

This clone was detected a few times. This chain joins TRBV30 and TRBJ1-2, with TRBD1 matching 7 bases. Germline V gene lookup returns CDR1 GTSNPN and CDR2 SVGIG (reference sequence). The ends lost 5 bases at V and 8 bases at J; junction bases unmatched: 14. This CDR3 is 14 amino acids long. CDR3 sequence reads: CAWGDLDRFRGYTF. DNA for the CDR3: TGTGCCTGGGGAGACTTGGACAGGTTTAGAGGCTACACCTTC.

The chain carries TRBV9 and TRBJ1-6, with 7 bases fitting TRBD1. Unmatched junction bases numbered 8, after V lost 5 bases and J lost 0 bases. The germline V gene encodes CDR1 SGDLS and CDR2 YYNGEE. The CDR3 extends over 17 amino acids. CDR3 protein: CASSRDSLSSYNSPLHF. The CDR3 DNA follows: TGTGCCAGCAGTCGGGACAGCTTGAGCTCCTATAATTCACCCCTCCACTTT.

The table lists this clone with a few counts. The chain combines TRBV6-1 with TRBJ1-5; D remains unclear. CDR3 length equals 12 residues. CDR1 is MNHNS and CDR2 is SASEGT in the germline V gene. Trimming stripped 0 bases from V and 11 bases from J, with 8 bases between. In nucleotides, the CDR3 is TGTGCCAGCAGTGAAGCAGGTGGAGCCCAGCATTTT. As protein: CASSEAGGAQHF.

J is TRBJ1-2 and V is TRBV28; 8 bases align to TRBD1. This CDR3 has 16 residues. V lost 1 base to trimming and J lost 1 base; unmatched junction nucleotides: 5. Germline CDR1 and CDR2: MDHEN and SYDVKM. CDR3 nucleotide sequence: TGTGCCAGCAGTTTATCGACAGGGGCGATTAACTATGGCTACACCTTC. It specifies CASSLSTGAINYGYTF.

This clone was observed once. The V gene is TRBV4-1, the J gene TRBJ1-2; D is undetermined. V lost 0 bases and J lost 8, with 13 bases in between. This CDR3 has 14 amino acids. CDR1 and CDR2 (germline): MGHRA, YSYEKL. This CDR3 is CASSQDGGVRGYTF. The CDR3, as DNA: TGCGCCAGCAGCCAAGATGGCGGGGTACGGGGCTACACCTTC.

Written as DNA, the CDR3 is TGTGCCAGCAGCCAGGACAGGGGTTATGGCTACACCTTC. It specifies CASSQDRGYGYTF. The chain has TRBV7-2 and TRBJ1-2; TRBD1 agrees at 9 bases. Trimming cost V 5 bases and J 5 bases; bases outside gene matches: 3. This CDR3 has 13 amino acids. Per germline, CDR1 SGHTA and CDR2 FQGNSA.

The chain joins TRBV5-1 to TRBJ2-3, with a tentative D call TRBD2 (6 bases). This CDR3 region has 14 residues. The ends were cut back, 4 bases at V and 7 bases at J, with 16 bases in the middle. CDR1 SGHRS and CDR2 YFSETQ come from the germline V gene. The CDR3: CASSRGTGEHTQYF. CDR3 in DNA: TGCGCCAGCAGCCGGGGGACTGGTGAACATACGCAGTATTTT.

The chain carries TRBV7-3 and TRBJ1-1; D is perhaps TRBD1 (5 bases). The length of the CDR3 is 15 residues. CDR1 is SGHTA, CDR2 FQGTGA, per germline. V was shortened by 5 bases and J by 4 bases, with 17 bases between the two germline ends. CDR3 residues: CASSPTRGIGTEAFF. CDR3 nucleotide sequence: TGTGCCAGCAGCCCCACGCGGGGGATCGGCACTGAAGCTTTCTTT.

Only one count was recorded for this clone. The genes are TRBV28 and TRBJ2-7; TRBD1 matches at 8 bases. With 6 bases clipped from V and 5 bases from J, the junction kept 9 bases outside the gene matches. This CDR3 is built from 14 residues. The germline CDR1 and CDR2 sequences are MDHEN and SYDVKM. Here the CDR3 reads CASSVQGARNEQYF. CDR3 in DNA: TGTGCCAGCAGCGTCCAGGGGGCGCGGAACGAGCAGTACTTC.

The count of this clone is one. V is TRBV5-6 and J is TRBJ1-4, with D tentatively TRBD1 (6 bases). In germline, CDR1 is SGHDT, CDR2 YYEEEE. This CDR3 comprises 13 residues. V dropped 3 bases and J dropped 11 bases, with 14 bases sitting between them. The CDR3 spells CASSSTGSGKLFF. CDR3 coding DNA: TGTGCCAGCAGCTCTACAGGGTCAGGGAAACTGTTTTTT.

The chain employs TRBV6-4 and TRBJ1-5; 7 nucleotides line up with TRBD1. This CDR3 has 21 residues. Germline lookup yields CDR1 MRHNA and CDR2 SNTAGT. V trimming: 2 bases; J trimming: 0 bases; junction bases outside the gene matches: 19. For the CDR3, the DNA is TGTGCCAGCAGTGACAAGGTCGGCCAGGGGGTCCGACCTTATAGCAATCAGCCCCAGCATTTT. This sequence encodes CASSDKVGQGVRPYSNQPQHF.

The chain combines TRBV7-9 with TRBJ1-5; TRBD1 is a possible D gene (5 bases). Germline V gives CDR1 SEHNR, CDR2 FQNEAQ (reference sequence). Trimming removed 3 bases at V and 4 bases at J, with 16 bases between. The CDR3 consists of 16 residues. CDR3 residues: CASSFGTGIGNQPQHF. As DNA, the CDR3 is TGTGCCAGCAGCTTTGGAACAGGAATTGGGAATCAGCCCCAGCATTTT.

This chain links TRBV29-1 with TRBJ1-2; D is perhaps TRBD1 (6 bases). The V and J ends lost 3 bases and 3 bases respectively, with 17 bases between them. The V gene's germline CDR1 is SQVTM and CDR2 ANQGSEA. The CDR3 consists of 15 residues. CDR3 bases: TGCAGCGTTGAGACACAGGGAACTCGTCACTATGGCTACACCTTC. Amino acid sequence: CSVETQGTRHYGYTF. The entire variable domain, with the rest obtained from reference TRBV29-1 and TRBJ1-2, is as follows: SAVISQKPSRDICQRGTSLTIQCQVDSQVTMMFWYRQQPGQSLTLIATANQGSEATYESGFVIDKFPISRPNLTFSTLTVSNMSPEDSSIYLCSVETQGTRHYGYTFGSGTRLTVV.

This clone was observed once. V usage is TRBV7-2 and J usage is TRBJ1-5; 8 bases are shared with TRBD1. Germline V gene lookup returns CDR1 SGHTA and CDR2 FQGNSA. The CDR3 is 14 amino acids. Trimming cost V 1 base and J 6 bases; bases outside gene matches: 2. CDR3 amino acids: CASSLGDRLQPQHF. CDR3 nucleotides: TGTGCCAGCAGCTTAGGGGACAGGCTTCAGCCCCAGCATTTT.

V is TRBV30 and J is TRBJ1-1; tentatively, D is TRBD1 (6 bases). The V gene's germline CDR1 is GTSNPN and CDR2 SVGIG (reference sequence). V shed 4 bases and J shed 6 bases, with 18 bases lying between them. The CDR3 totals 14 residues. The CDR3 loop reads CAWNGGRDNSEAFF. DNA for the CDR3: TGTGCCTGGAACGGTGGCCGGGACAACTCTGAAGCTTTCTTT.

This clone was detected only once. The rearrangement links TRBV13 to TRBJ2-7; D might be TRBD1 (6 bases). CDR3 length equals 14 residues. Germline CDR1 is PRHDT and CDR2 is FYEKMQ (reference sequence). V was shortened by 2 bases and J by 6 bases, with 14 bases between the two germline ends. This CDR3 is CASSLLKTGIEQYF. CDR3 coding DNA: TGTGCCAGCAGCTTACTCAAAACAGGGATCGAGCAGTACTTC.

The V and J genes are TRBV19 and TRBJ1-6; TRBD1 aligns across 9 bases. The CDR3 sequence is 16 residues long. Germline CDR1 reads LNHDA; CDR2 reads SQIVND (reference sequence). V lost 5 bases, J lost 10 bases, and 12 bases stayed unmatched. The CDR3 sequence: CASSFLDRGPFSPLHF. The CDR3 bases are TGTGCCAGTAGTTTCCTGGACAGGGGCCCTTTCTCACCCCTCCACTTT. Full variable domain (remainder filled in from reference TRBV19 and TRBJ1-6): DGGITQSPKYLFRKEGQNVTLSCEQNLNHDAMYWYRQDPGQGLRLIYYSQIVNDFQKGDIAEGYSVSREKKESFPLTVTSAQKNPTAFYLCASSFLDRGPFSPLHFGNGTRLTVT.

This clone was seen a few times. V gene TRBV2 combines with J gene TRBJ1-3, with a weak D call TRBD1 (5 bases). Germline CDR1 and CDR2: SNHLY and FYNNEI. This CDR3 region has 15 residues. Trimming cost V 2 bases and J 3 bases, with 11 bases left between them. CDR3 sequence (DNA): TGTGCCAGCAGTGAATGGACATTTGGTGGAAACACCATATATTTT. It specifies CASSEWTFGGNTIYF.

CDR3 sequence reads: CASSQRQTNNEQFF. CDR3 coding DNA: TGTGCCAGCAGCCAACGACAGACCAACAATGAGCAGTTCTTC. This chain connects TRBV3-1 (or the pseudogene TRBV3-2) to TRBJ2-1, with D maybe TRBD1 (5 bases). The V end was cut by 2 bases, the J end by 5 bases, with 10 bases between. This CDR3 has 14 amino acids. CDR1 and CDR2 (germline): LGHDT, YNNKEL (reference sequence).

This clone was counted a single time. This chain connects TRBV19 to TRBJ2-7; 8 bases align to TRBD1. From germline, CDR1 is LNHDA and CDR2 SQIVND (reference sequence). The CDR3 consists of 12 residues. V dropped 8 bases and J dropped 4; count of bases not matched to a gene: 4. In DNA form, the CDR3 reads TGTGCCAGTGGGACAGGAATATACGAGCAGTACTTC. This gives the protein CASGTGIYEQYF.

The chain carries TRBV9 and TRBJ2-3; maybe TRBD2 (5 bases). The CDR3 is 14 residues long. The germline V gene has CDR1 SGDLS and CDR2 YYNGEE. V was clipped by 0 bases and J by 10 bases, with 15 bases between them. This chain's CDR3 is CASSVAPLGSAQYF. In DNA form, the CDR3 reads TGTGCCAGCAGCGTAGCCCCACTAGGATCAGCGCAGTATTTT.

This clone occurred once. V is TRBV7-9 and J is TRBJ1-5; unclear D gene. Trimming stripped 1 base from V and 5 bases from J, with 9 bases between. The V gene's germline CDR1 is SEHNR and CDR2 FQNEAQ (reference sequence). The CDR3 length is 14 residues. The CDR3 region has the DNA TGTGCCAGCAGCTTAGGAGGGATTGATCAGCCCCAGCATTTT. It yields the protein CASSLGGIDQPQHF. Complete variable domain (other parts from reference TRBV7-9 and TRBJ1-5): DTGVSQNPRHKITKRGQNVTFRCDPISEHNRLYWYRQTLGQGPEFLTYFQNEAQLEKSRLLSDRFSAERPKGSFSTLEIQRTEQGDSAMYLCASSLGGIDQPQHFGDGTRLSIL.

The chain is built from TRBV19 and TRBJ1-4; 12 bases map to TRBD1. V gave up 8 bases and J gave up 7 bases; unmatched junction bases: 8. From germline, CDR1 is LNHDA and CDR2 SQIVND (reference sequence). This CDR3 has 15 amino acids. The CDR3 protein is CASSGQGAGGEKLFF. The CDR3 DNA follows: TGTGCCAGTTCGGGACAGGGGGCAGGGGGTGAAAAACTGTTTTTT.

V usage is TRBV28 and J usage is TRBJ1-5; D might be TRBD1 (5 bases). This CDR3 has 18 residues. From germline, CDR1 is MDHEN and CDR2 SYDVKM. V lost 3 bases to trimming and J lost 6 bases, with 24 bases between them. The CDR3 sequence is CASSLAGDPTLWGQPQHF. DNA of the CDR3: TGTGCCAGCAGTTTGGCGGGGGACCCGACACTATGGGGTCAGCCCCAGCATTTT.